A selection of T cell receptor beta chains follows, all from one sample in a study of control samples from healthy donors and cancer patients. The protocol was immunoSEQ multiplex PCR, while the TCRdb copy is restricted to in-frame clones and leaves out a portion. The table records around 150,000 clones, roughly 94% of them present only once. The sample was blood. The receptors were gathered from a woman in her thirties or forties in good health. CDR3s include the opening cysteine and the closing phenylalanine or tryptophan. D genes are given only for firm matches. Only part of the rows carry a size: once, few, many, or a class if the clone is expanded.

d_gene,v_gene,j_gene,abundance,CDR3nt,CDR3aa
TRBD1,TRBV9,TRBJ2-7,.,TGTGCCAGCAGCGTAGGACAGGGGACCACCCCAGGAGGCGAGCAGTACTTC,CASSVGQGTTPGGEQYF
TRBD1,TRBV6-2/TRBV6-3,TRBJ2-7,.,TGTGCCAGCAGTTCTCTCGGACAGGCCCCCTACGAGCAGTACTTC,CASSSLGQAPYEQYF
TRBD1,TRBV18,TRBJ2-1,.,TGTGCCAGCTCAGACCCGGTGACAGGGATAAATGAGCAGTTCTTC,CASSDPVTGINEQFF
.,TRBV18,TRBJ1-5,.,TGTGCCAGCTCACCACAGGGTACTAGCAATCAGCCCCAGCATTTT,CASSPQGTSNQPQHF
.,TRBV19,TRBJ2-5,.,TGTGCCAGCCAAGACAGGCGCCAAGAGACCCAGTACTTC,CASQDRRQETQYF
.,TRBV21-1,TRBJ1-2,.,TGTGCCAGCAGCGCGGACGGGATAGGGTATGGCTACACCTTC,CASSADGIGYGYTF
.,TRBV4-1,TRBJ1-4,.,TGCGCCAGCAGCCAACGCAGGGACTCGGCTTTACGTTTT,CASSQRRDSALRF
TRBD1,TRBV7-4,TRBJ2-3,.,TGTGCCAGCAGCTTAGAGTCGGGACAGGGAGAGGAGTGGGACACAGATACGCAGTATTTT,CASSLESGQGEEWDTDTQYF
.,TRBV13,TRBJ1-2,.,TGTGCCAGCAGGACCGACAGGCGCTATGGCTACACCTTC,CASRTDRRYGYTF
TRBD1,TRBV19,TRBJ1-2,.,TGTGCCAGTCGGTCTGATGGCAGGGGGCACTATGGCTACACCTTC,CASRSDGRGHYGYTF
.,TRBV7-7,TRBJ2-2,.,TGTGCCAGCAGACGGGGCTTGAACACCGGGGAGCTGTTTTTT,CASRRGLNTGELFF
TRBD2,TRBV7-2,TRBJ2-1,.,TGTGCCAGCAGAATAGCGGGAGGGTCCTACAATGAGCAGTTCTTC,CASRIAGGSYNEQFF
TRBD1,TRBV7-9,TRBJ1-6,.,TGTGCCAGCAGCCTGCGGACAGGGGGAAATTCACCCCTCCACTTT,CASSLRTGGNSPLHF
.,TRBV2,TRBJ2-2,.,TGTGCCAGCAGTGACACTCAAAGCACCGGGGAGCTGTTTTTT,CASSDTQSTGELFF
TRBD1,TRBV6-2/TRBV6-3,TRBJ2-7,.,TGTGCCAGCAGCCCCGGACAGGGGCGAGGGGGCGAGCAGTACTTC,CASSPGQGRGGEQYF
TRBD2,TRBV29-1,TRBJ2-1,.,TGCAGCGTTGAGTCTAGCGGGAGATCCGATGAGCAGTTCTTC,CSVESSGRSDEQFF
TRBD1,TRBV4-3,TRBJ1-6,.,TGCGCCAGCAGCCAGGAGACAGGGATTAATTCACCCCTCCACTTT,CASSQETGINSPLHF
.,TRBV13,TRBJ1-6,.,TGTGCCAGCAGCCGGGGGCGGTCACCCCTCCACTTT,CASSRGRSPLHF
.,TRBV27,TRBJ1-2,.,TGTGCCAGCAGTTTGTCAGCTAACTATGGCTACACCTTC,CASSLSANYGYTF
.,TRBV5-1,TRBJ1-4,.,TGCGCCAGCAGCTTGTTTCAGCGGGAAAAACTGTTTTTT,CASSLFQREKLFF
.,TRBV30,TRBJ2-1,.,TGTGCCTGGAGTGCGGGACTTCCACTCTCCTACAATGAGCAGTTCTTC,CAWSAGLPLSYNEQFF
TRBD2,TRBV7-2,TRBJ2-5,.,TGTGCCAGCAGCACCGGGGGGGTTCGAGAGACCCAGTACTTC,CASSTGGVRETQYF
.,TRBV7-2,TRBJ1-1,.,TGTGCCAGCAGCTTAGAGGCAGGAAGAATGAACACTGAAGCTTTCTTT,CASSLEAGRMNTEAFF
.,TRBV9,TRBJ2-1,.,TGTGCCAGCAGCGTAGGCGGTAGCGGAGGAAGGGGTTACAATGAGCAGTTCTTC,CASSVGGSGGRGYNEQFF
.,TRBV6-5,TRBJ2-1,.,TGTGCCAGCAGTTGGAGACGGACCGCTGAGCAGTTCTTC,CASSWRRTAEQFF
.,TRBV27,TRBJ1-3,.,TGTGCCAGCAGTTCAGTTTCGGAAAACACCATATATTTT,CASSSVSENTIYF
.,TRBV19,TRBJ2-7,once,TGTGCCAGTAGTATGACTGGGAGCGCCTACGAGCAGTACTTC,CASSMTGSAYEQYF
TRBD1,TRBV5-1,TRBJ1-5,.,TGCGCCAGCAGCCTCGGACAGGGAGTTGGCAATCAGCCCCAGCATTTT,CASSLGQGVGNQPQHF
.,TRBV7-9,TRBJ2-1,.,TGTGCCAGCAGCTTAGAGGGGGTCAGGTACCACAATGAGCAGTTCTTC,CASSLEGVRYHNEQFF
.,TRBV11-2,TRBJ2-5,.,TGTGCCAGCAGCTTACAGGGGTTGGGAGAGACCCAGTACTTC,CASSLQGLGETQYF
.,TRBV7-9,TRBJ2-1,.,TGTGCCAGCAGCAAACTCCACTATGCCCGAACCTACAATGAGCAGTTCTTC,CASSKLHYARTYNEQFF
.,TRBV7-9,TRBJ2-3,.,TGTGCCGGAGGCACAGATACGCAGTATTTT,CAGGTDTQYF
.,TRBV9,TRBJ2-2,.,TGTGCCAGCAGCGTAGTGGACACCGGGGAGCTGTTTTTT,CASSVVDTGELFF
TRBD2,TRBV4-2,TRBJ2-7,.,TGTGCCAGCAACGAAGCGGGGGGGCCCGAGCAGTACTTC,CASNEAGGPEQYF
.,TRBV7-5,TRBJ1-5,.,TGTGCCAGAAGCTTAGAGGACGGCGACCAGGGGAAGGACCAGCCCCAGCATTTT,CARSLEDGDQGKDQPQHF
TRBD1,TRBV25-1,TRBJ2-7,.,TGTGCCAGCAGGGGACAGGGTTGGGAGCAGTACTTC,CASRGQGWEQYF
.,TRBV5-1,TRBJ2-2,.,TGCGCCAGCAGCTTGGGGGGGGACACCCTCAACACCGGGGAGCTGTTTTTT,CASSLGGDTLNTGELFF
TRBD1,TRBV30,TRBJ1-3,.,TGTGCCTGGGGAAAGGACAGGTTTAGAAACACCATATATTTT,CAWGKDRFRNTIYF
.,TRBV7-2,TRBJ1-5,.,TGTGCCAGCATCCCTGAGAGGGGACGAGGTCAGCCCCAGCATTTT,CASIPERGRGQPQHF
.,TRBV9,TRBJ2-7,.,TGTGCCAGCAGCCTTAAGACAGGCTCCTACGAGCAGTACTTC,CASSLKTGSYEQYF
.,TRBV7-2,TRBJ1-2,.,TGTGCCAGCAGCTTAGTTTTCTCCGCTAATCTCTACTATGGCTACACCTTC,CASSLVFSANLYYGYTF
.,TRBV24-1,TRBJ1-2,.,TGTGCCACCAGTGTGGGAGCCCACTATGGCTACACCTTC,CATSVGAHYGYTF
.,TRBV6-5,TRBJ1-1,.,TGTGCCAGCAGCCGTAGTTCTGTACCGGGTGAAGCTTTCTTT,CASSRSSVPGEAFF
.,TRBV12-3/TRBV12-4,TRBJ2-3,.,TGTGCCAGCAGTTTAGAAGCGGATACGCAGTATTTT,CASSLEADTQYF
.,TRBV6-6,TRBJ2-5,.,TGTGCCAGCAAGGGGGTACCGGGGCCTCGAGAAGAGACCCAGTACTTC,CASKGVPGPREETQYF
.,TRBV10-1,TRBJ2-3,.,TGCGCCAGCAGTGAGTCGGCTAGTGGGGATACGCAGTATTTT,CASSESASGDTQYF
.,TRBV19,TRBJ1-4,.,TGTGCCAGTATTGGGGGCGCGGAAAAACTGTTTTTT,CASIGGAEKLFF
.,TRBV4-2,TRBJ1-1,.,TGTGCCAGCAGCCAAGTCTACGGGAGAAACAGTGAAGCTTTCTTT,CASSQVYGRNSEAFF
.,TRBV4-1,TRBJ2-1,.,TGCGCCAGCAGCCAAGATCGGGTCAGGGGTGAGCAGTTCTTC,CASSQDRVRGEQFF